The clone carrying this T cell receptor (beta chain) was detected only once. The antigen is not known. Each PCR replicate from the sorted subsets contained about 200 ng DNA, which is some 32,000 T cell genomes. This table comes from immunoSEQ multiplex PCR, and its TCRdb copy is limited to in-frame clones, with some not included. The data contain roughly 1,000,000 clones, 70% to 80% of them singletons. This record comes from a study of shared clonotypes between healthy human individuals. Notes on the study in general: Rarefaction exposed incomplete sorted-subset sequencing despite large depth.

After removal of 6 bases from V and 0 bases from J, the junction contained 5 bases not matched to a gene. Germline V gene sequence: CDR1 ENHRY, CDR2 SYGVKD. CDR3 length: 15 amino acids. The specimen sequenced was memory CD4+ T cells from PBMCs. Subset: CD45RA-negative fraction. The sequence came from a man between 18 and 35 years old in good health. Some clones in this sample may be carry-over from other donors' samples. The chain combines TRBV10-3 with TRBJ1-3, with 7 bases aligning to TRBD1. The CDR3 reads CAISQGTASGNTIYF. CDR3 DNA sequence: TGTGCCATCAGCCAAGGGACAGCCTCTGGAAACACCATATATTTT.